This T cell receptor beta chain stems from a study of memory CD4+ T cells and cytomegalovirus serostatus. Study as a whole: This sample comes from healthy Belgian adults, several CMV seropositive, roughly 22 seronegative.

Sequencing was performed with immunoSEQ multiplex PCR; in TCRdb, only in-frame clones are kept and a portion is missing. The sample carries about 61,000 clones, approximately 78% recorded once. Single viable CD3+CD4+CD8-CD45RO+ cells were sorted as the memory CD4+ T cells. Serostatus was set by detecting CMV pp150, pp28, p38, p52 IgG. Total CD4+ T cells were enriched by CD4 positive selection. This CDR3 is 16 amino acids long. Germline CDR1 and CDR2: KGHSH and LQKENI. The ends lost 1 base at V and 7 bases at J; junction bases unmatched: 5. The chain recombines TRBV18 with TRBJ1-5, with 12 nucleotides matching TRBD1. This TCR was recovered from an adult in good health and CMV-seronegative. Sample: memory CD4+ T cells from blood. The CDR3 nucleotides are TGTGCCAGCTCACCACTGGGACAGGGGGCAGGGCAGCCCCAGCATTTT. This translates into CASSPLGQGAGQPQHF.